This T cell receptor beta chain was retrieved from a study of blood T cell repertoires in COVID-19. Overall study: The samples span acute and convalescent COVID-19 from the United States, Italy and Spain. PBMCs, B-cell-depleted T cells, or T cells were the source of the cDNA or gDNA that made up the material.

Authors' analysis steps: Cell counts per sample came from amplifying reference gene primers. This table comes from immunoSEQ multiplex PCR, and its TCRdb copy is limited to in-frame clones, with some not included. V and J calls and clone size follow that table, whereas D and trimming were derived from the DNA. This sample has some 200,000 clones; around 83% occur once, and the top ten carry around 13%. Germline-derived CDR1 and CDR2 are MNHNS and SASEGT. The CDR3 spans 16 residues. V gave up 3 bases and J gave up 6 bases; unmatched junction bases: 8. The clonotype comes from a human donor in a cohort sampled during active COVID-19. J is TRBJ2-1 and V is TRBV6-1; 10 positions match TRBD2. Sample: peripheral blood. The CDR3 region has the DNA TGTGCCAGCAGTGAGGGGACTAGCGACAATTTCAATGAGCAGTTCTTC. Translated, it gives CASSEGTSDNFNEQFF.